Shown below are 32 T cell receptor beta chains from a single sample sequenced in a study of blood T cell repertoires in COVID-19. Repertoires were generated with immunoSEQ multiplex PCR, while TCRdb's copy carries only in-frame clones and drops some. The sample includes approximately 230,000 clones, 87% of them seen just once. Sequenced: PBMCs or T cells enriched from blood (not recorded which). Every receptor here comes from a woman under 40 with acute COVID-19.

V and J are TRBV9 and TRBJ1-3; D not resolved. The CDR3 runs 15 residues. In germline, CDR1 is SGDLS, CDR2 YYNGEE. V was cut by 0 bases and J by 0 bases, with 7 bases left in between. CDR3 loop: CASSVEAGSGNTIYF. CDR3 in DNA: TGTGCCAGCAGCGTAGAGGCGGGCTCTGGAAACACCATATATTTT.

This clone appeared once. The chain joins TRBV28 to TRBJ1-5; the D gene is possibly TRBD1 (5 bases). Germline values: CDR1 MDHEN, CDR2 SYDVKM. V was pared by 8 bases and J by 3 bases, with 29 bases between. This CDR3 contains 19 residues. CDR3 sequence: CASQLLSGTGVYTNQPQHF. The CDR3 nucleotides are TGTGCCAGCCAACTACTCTCAGGGACGGGGGTATATACCAATCAGCCCCAGCATTTT.

The genes are TRBV28 and TRBJ1-5; tentative D call: TRBD1 (5 bases). The CDR3 extends over 17 amino acids. The V and J ends lost 4 bases and 4 bases respectively, with 20 bases between them. Germline CDR1 reads MDHEN; CDR2 reads SYDVKM. In DNA, the CDR3 is TGTGCCAGCAGTTCCCTGAACCTGGCAGGGATTAATCAGCCCCAGCATTTT. This gives the protein CASSSLNLAGINQPQHF.

The CDR3 reads CSASRYEQYF. For the CDR3, the DNA is TGCAGTGCTTCCCGTTACGAGCAGTACTTC. V and J are TRBV20-1 and TRBJ2-7; D gene unclear. V was pared by 5 bases and J by 4 bases, with 6 bases between. The CDR3 consists of 10 residues. CDR1 is DFQATT and CDR2 is SNEGSKA in the germline V gene (reference sequence).

The chain employs TRBV7-2 and TRBJ1-4, with D tentatively TRBD1 (5 bases). The CDR3 totals 15 residues. V was pared by 1 base and J by 8 bases, with 14 bases between. The germline V gene encodes CDR1 SGHTA and CDR2 FQGNSA. CDR3 sequence reads: CASSLGGRAEEKLFF. In DNA form, the CDR3 reads TGTGCCAGCAGCTTAGGGGGCAGGGCGGAGGAAAAACTGTTTTTT.

A single count supports this clone. The CDR3 coding sequence is TGTGCCAGCAGTGAATTGGGGGGGATCTATGGCTACACCTTC. Amino acid sequence: CASSELGGIYGYTF. This sequence joins TRBV25-1 and TRBJ1-2; a possible D gene is TRBD1 (5 bases). CDR1 is MGHDK, CDR2 SYGVNS, per germline. The CDR3 spans 14 residues. V was clipped by 1 base and J by 4 bases, with 10 bases between them.

CDR3 sequence: CASSLAVGSGYYEQYF. The DNA for the CDR3 is TGTGCCAGCAGCTTGGCCGTGGGTAGCGGATATTACGAGCAGTACTTC. The J gene is TRBJ2-7, the V gene TRBV5-4, with a tentative D call TRBD2 (6 bases). The CDR3 spans 16 residues. CDR1 is SGHNT, CDR2 YYREEE, per germline (reference sequence). V lost 0 bases and J lost 4, with 17 bases in between.

The chain recombines TRBV7-8 with TRBJ1-5; 8 nucleotides match TRBD1. With V trimmed by 5 bases and J by 1 base, 7 bases remained unmatched. The CDR3 loop spans 16 amino acids. In germline, CDR1 is SGHVS, CDR2 FQNEAQ. The CDR3 DNA reads as TGTGCCAGCAGCCATAGTTGGGACAGGAGCAATCAGCCCCAGCATTTT. This codes for CASSHSWDRSNQPQHF.

This clone has only one observation. The genes are TRBV6-1 and TRBJ1-1; TRBD1 is a possible D gene (5 bases). Germline CDR1 reads MNHNS; CDR2 reads SASEGT. The V gene lost 0 bases and the J gene lost 5 bases, with 19 bases spanning the gap. The CDR3 is 17 residues long. The CDR3 DNA reads TGTGCCAGCAGTGAAGCTCTTTATCTCACTGGGGGGACTGAAGCTTTCTTT. It specifies CASSEALYLTGGTEAFF.

The chain couples TRBV28 to TRBJ2-1, with TRBD1 matching 9 bases. In germline, CDR1 is MDHEN, CDR2 SYDVKM. Germline trimming cut 5 bases from V and 4 bases from J; bases unmatched to any gene: 9. The CDR3 extends over 16 amino acids. The CDR3 DNA reads TGTGCCAGCAGTAAAGACGGACAGGGGAAGTACAATGAGCAGTTCTTC. The encoded protein is CASSKDGQGKYNEQFF.

The chain links TRBV28 to TRBJ1-2; D uncertain. V was pared by 4 bases and J by 5 bases, with 5 bases between. This CDR3 is built from 11 residues. CDR1 is MDHEN and CDR2 is SYDVKM in the germline V gene. CDR3 region: CASSYLYGYTF. CDR3 sequence (DNA): TGTGCCAGCAGTTACCTATATGGCTACACCTTC.

The chain employs TRBV3-1 (or the pseudogene TRBV3-2) and TRBJ2-2; D not resolved. Trimming stripped 2 bases from V and 4 bases from J, with 8 bases between. The CDR3 contains 14 residues. Germline CDR1 is LGHDT and CDR2 is YNNKEL (reference sequence). The CDR3 is CASSQNRVTGELFF. In DNA, the CDR3 is TGTGCCAGCAGCCAAAACCGGGTCACCGGGGAGCTGTTTTTT.

This chain uses TRBV2 with TRBJ2-1, with 7 bases lining up with TRBD1. The CDR3 is 14 residues long. The J segment lost 0 bases and the V segment lost 11 bases, leaving 7 bases of the junction unmatched. CDR1 and CDR2 (germline): SNHLY, FYNNEI. Written as DNA, the CDR3 is TGTGCCGTTAGGGGACAGAGCTCCTACAATGAGCAGTTCTTC. The encoded protein is CAVRGQSSYNEQFF.

The V gene is TRBV7-9, the J gene TRBJ2-7; TRBD1 agrees at 7 bases. The germline gives CDR1 SEHNR, CDR2 FQNEAQ (reference sequence). With V trimmed by 4 bases and J by 4 bases, 1 base remained unmatched. The CDR3 has 12 amino acids. CDR3 DNA sequence: TGTGCCAGCAGCTCGACAGGGTACGAGCAGTACTTC. Translating gives CASSSTGYEQYF.

The chain is built from TRBV27 and TRBJ2-7; D remains ambiguous. Germline lookup yields CDR1 MNHEY and CDR2 SMNVEV (reference sequence). The V end lost 9 bases, the J end lost 5 bases, and 17 bases lay between the germline ends. CDR3 length equals 13 residues. The CDR3 DNA is TGTGCCAGTGGTCCCGCGGTAGAGGACGAGCAGTACTTC. Its protein is CASGPAVEDEQYF.

The chain recombines TRBV5-1 with TRBJ1-3, with D possibly being TRBD1 (5 bases). The CDR3 is 14 amino acids. Per germline, CDR1 SGHRS and CDR2 YFSETQ. Trimming pared 4 bases from V and 6 bases from J, leaving 14 bases between. The CDR3 here is CASSPQDGLNTIYF. The CDR3 bases are TGCGCCAGCAGCCCACAGGACGGTTTAAACACCATATATTTT.

This chain uses TRBV7-9 with TRBJ1-5, with D perhaps TRBD1 (5 bases). V was cut by 5 bases and J by 8 bases, with 13 bases left in between. Germline V gene sequence: CDR1 SEHNR, CDR2 FQNEAQ (reference sequence). There are 13 residues in the CDR3. The CDR3 here is CASSRSGAEPQHF. In DNA form, the CDR3 reads TGTGCCAGCAGCCGATCTGGGGCTGAGCCCCAGCATTTT. Together with reference TRBV7-9 and TRBJ1-5, the CDR3 gives the full variable domain: DTGVSQNPRHKITKRGQNVTFRCDPISEHNRLYWYRQTLGQGPEFLTYFQNEAQLEKSRLLSDRFSAERPKGSFSTLEIQRTEQGDSAMYLCASSRSGAEPQHFGDGTRLSIL.

This chain joins TRBV2 and TRBJ2-1, with D tentatively TRBD2 (5 bases). The V end lost 6 bases, the J end lost 0 bases, and 9 bases lay between the germline ends. The CDR3 consists of 14 residues. CDR1 is SNHLY, CDR2 FYNNEI, per germline. The CDR3 is CASSQRDSYNEQFF. The CDR3 region has the DNA TGTGCCAGCAGCCAACGGGACTCCTACAATGAGCAGTTCTTC.

In DNA form, the CDR3 reads TGCACCAGCAGCCCCACAGTTCTGGCCCTCCACTTT. The encoded protein is CTSSPTVLALHF. The V gene is TRBV1, the J gene TRBJ1-6; the tabulated D call, TRBD1, remains unverified against the DNA. TRBV1 is termed a pseudogene. The CDR3 loop spans 12 amino acids.

This chain links TRBV6-6 with TRBJ1-1; D gene unclear. V was cut by 7 bases and J by 6 bases, with 15 bases left in between. Germline V gene lookup returns CDR1 MNHNY and CDR2 SVGAGI (reference sequence). This CDR3 spans 13 amino acids. CDR3 coding DNA: TGTGCCAGCATCAACCACAGTGGCGCTGAAGCTTTCTTT. The encoded protein is CASINHSGAEAFF.

The chain joins TRBV19 to TRBJ2-6, with 9 positions matching TRBD1. This CDR3 is 16 amino acids long. J lost 2 bases, V lost 4 bases, and 3 bases had no gene match. In germline, CDR1 is LNHDA, CDR2 SQIVND (reference sequence). CDR3 nucleotides: TGTGCCAGTAGTAACCGGGACAGGGCTGGGGCCAACGTCCTGACTTTC. This sequence encodes CASSNRDRAGANVLTF.

The chain recombines TRBV27 with TRBJ2-5, with a weak D call TRBD2 (6 bases). Germline V gene data show CDR1 as MNHEY and CDR2 as SMNVEV (reference sequence). The CDR3 covers 15 residues. V was pared by 2 bases and J by 0 bases, with 10 bases between. CDR3 protein: CASSLTGGYQETQYF. CDR3 coding DNA: TGTGCCAGCAGTTTAACAGGAGGGTACCAAGAGACCCAGTACTTC.

This clone was counted a few times. The chain recombines TRBV2 with TRBJ2-7, with D perhaps TRBD1 (5 bases). The V gene's germline CDR1 is SNHLY and CDR2 FYNNEI. Trimming removed 4 bases at V and 5 bases at J, with 18 bases between. The length of the CDR3 is 15 residues. In DNA form, the CDR3 reads TGTGCCAGCAGTGCGACAGATTTCAGGTGGGACGAGCAGTACTTC. It codes for CASSATDFRWDEQYF.

The chain joins TRBV20-1 to TRBJ2-3; no clear D. The V end lost 5 bases, the J end lost 6 bases, and 9 bases lay between the germline ends. The V gene's germline CDR1 is DFQATT and CDR2 SNEGSKA (reference sequence). The CDR3 loop spans 11 amino acids. DNA for the CDR3: TGCAGTGCTCTGTTTGCGGATACGCAGTATTTT. This gives the protein CSALFADTQYF.

This chain links TRBV6-5 with TRBJ2-7; 10 bases map to TRBD1. J gave up 3 bases and V 5 bases, and 4 bases lay outside the gene matches. The CDR3 has 14 amino acids. Per germline, CDR1 MNHEY and CDR2 SVGAGI. CDR3 residues: CASSIGDRGYEQYF. The CDR3 DNA follows: TGTGCCAGCAGTATCGGGGACAGGGGCTACGAGCAGTACTTC.

The genes are TRBV28 and TRBJ2-7, with 7 positions matching TRBD2. V trimming: 8 bases; J trimming: 4 bases; junction bases outside the gene matches: 5. Germline V gene sequence: CDR1 MDHEN, CDR2 SYDVKM. The CDR3 spans 12 residues. The CDR3 region is CASRGGSYEQYF. The CDR3 DNA reads as TGTGCCAGCCGTGGCGGGAGTTACGAGCAGTACTTC.

This chain joins TRBV28 and TRBJ2-7; D is ambiguous. V dropped 6 bases and J dropped 4 bases, with 7 bases sitting between them. This CDR3 region has 11 residues. Germline lookup yields CDR1 MDHEN and CDR2 SYDVKM. CDR3 loop: CASSLKYEQYF. The CDR3 DNA reads TGTGCCAGCAGCCTAAAGTACGAGCAGTACTTC.

This chain connects TRBV29-1 to TRBJ1-5; D gene unclear. The CDR3 length is 13 residues. Germline CDR1 is SQVTM and CDR2 is ANQGSEA. Trimming shortened V by 4 bases and J by 5 bases, and 12 bases separated the two germline ends. The CDR3 coding sequence is TGCAGCGTTGCAGGCTCAGTGGATCAGCCCCAGCATTTT. Amino acids: CSVAGSVDQPQHF.

This clone has just one count. This rearrangement joins TRBV6-5 to TRBJ2-3, with a tentative D call TRBD1 (6 bases). Trimming removed 1 base from V and 4 bases from J, with 6 bases in between. Looked up from germline, CDR1 is MNHEY and CDR2 is SVGAGI. The CDR3 spans 13 residues. CDR3 nucleotide sequence: TGTGCCAGCAGTTACTACAGGGCAGATACGCAGTATTTT. Translated, it gives CASSYYRADTQYF.

CDR3 sequence reads: CASSIPGTGGHYGYTF. CDR3 coding DNA: TGTGCCAGTAGTATTCCCGGGACAGGGGGGCACTATGGCTACACCTTC. The chain carries TRBV19 and TRBJ1-2; TRBD1 matches 11 bases. Looked up from germline, CDR1 is LNHDA and CDR2 is SQIVND (reference sequence). V dropped 3 bases and J dropped 3; count of bases not matched to a gene: 6. The CDR3 has 16 amino acids.

The chain couples TRBV28 to TRBJ1-5; perhaps TRBD1 as D (5 bases). Trimming stripped 1 base from V and 2 bases from J, with 12 bases between. CDR1 is MDHEN, CDR2 SYDVKM, per germline. This CDR3 has 16 amino acids. The CDR3 coding sequence is TGTGCCAGCAGTTTATTGGTCAGGGAGGGCAATCAGCCCCAGCATTTT. Protein: CASSLLVREGNQPQHF.

The chain carries TRBV6-5 and TRBJ1-1, with D perhaps TRBD1 (5 bases). The CDR3 spans 14 residues. The germline gives CDR1 MNHEY, CDR2 SVGAGI. The V and J ends lost 2 bases and 8 bases respectively, with 15 bases between them. For the CDR3, the DNA is TGTGCCAGCAGTTACAATTCCGGGGGAGGAGAAGCTTTCTTT. This encodes CASSYNSGGGEAFF.